The 9 T cell receptor beta chains below were found in one sample sequenced in a study of cytomegalovirus exposure and HLA in healthy donors. The PCR used 60 Vbeta and 13 Jbeta primers. The protocol was immunoSEQ multiplex PCR, while the TCRdb copy is restricted to in-frame clones and leaves out a portion. Of approximately 90,000 clones listed, around 79% are singletons. Sequenced sample: PBMCs. The receptors stem from a woman aged 40 to 50 in good health and CMV-seronegative.

The chain joins TRBV2 to TRBJ2-5; 10 bases fit TRBD2. The CDR3 consists of 13 residues. The V and J ends lost 6 bases and 3 bases, in that order; junction bases with no gene match: 1. Germline values: CDR1 SNHLY, CDR2 FYNNEI. The CDR3 DNA follows: TGTGCCAGCAGAACTAGCGGGGAAGAGACCCAGTACTTC. Translating gives CASRTSGEETQYF.

This chain links TRBV7-9 with TRBJ1-2, with D unclear. CDR3 size: 15 residues. The germline V gene encodes CDR1 SEHNR and CDR2 FQNEAQ (reference sequence). The V gene lost 1 base and the J gene lost 5 bases, with 14 bases spanning the gap. The CDR3 reads CASSLVVADEYGYTF. The CDR3, as DNA: TGTGCCAGCAGCTTAGTGGTCGCAGATGAATATGGCTACACCTTC. Full variable domain (rest looked up from reference TRBV7-9 and TRBJ1-2): DTGVSQNPRHKITKRGQNVTFRCDPISEHNRLYWYRQTLGQGPEFLTYFQNEAQLEKSRLLSDRFSAERPKGSFSTLEIQRTEQGDSAMYLCASSLVVADEYGYTFGSGTRLTVV.

V and J are TRBV5-1 and TRBJ2-2; 9 bases are a match to TRBD2. The V segment lost 0 bases and the J segment 8 bases; nucleotides outside the gene matches: 11. The CDR3 runs to 17 residues. The germline CDR1 and CDR2 sequences are SGHRS and YFSETQ. The DNA of the CDR3 is TGCGCCAGCAGCTTGGAGCTATGGCGGGGGGGCCGTGGGGAGCTGTTTTTT. This sequence encodes CASSLELWRGGRGELFF.

This clone showed up just once. The chain couples TRBV2 to TRBJ1-5; D not resolved. Germline V gene data show CDR1 as SNHLY and CDR2 as FYNNEI. V was cut by 1 base and J by 0 bases, with 7 bases left in between. The CDR3 is made up of 15 amino acids. CDR3 loop: CASSEGGYSNQPQHF. CDR3 in DNA: TGTGCCAGCAGTGAAGGCGGTTATAGCAATCAGCCCCAGCATTTT.

The rearrangement joins TRBV27 to TRBJ2-1; D is ambiguous. The CDR3 is 15 residues long. Germline values: CDR1 MNHEY, CDR2 SMNVEV (reference sequence). The V end was cut by 3 bases, the J end by 3 bases, with 12 bases between. CDR3: CASSFPAQYYNEQFF. Here the CDR3 DNA reads TGTGCCAGCAGTTTCCCCGCTCAGTACTACAATGAGCAGTTCTTC.

The chain couples TRBV4-1 to TRBJ1-6; D ambiguous. The V gene's germline CDR1 is MGHRA and CDR2 YSYEKL. This CDR3 region has 13 residues. V was shortened by 5 bases and J by 5 bases, with 7 bases between the two germline ends. The CDR3 sequence is CASSWEDNSPLHF. The DNA for the CDR3 is TGCGCCAGCAGCTGGGAGGATAATTCACCCCTCCACTTT.

The chain has TRBV28 and TRBJ1-6; the match to TRBD1 covers 9 bases. V lost 5 bases, J lost 6 bases, and 2 bases stayed unmatched. This CDR3 region has 14 residues. The V gene's germline CDR1 is MDHEN and CDR2 SYDVKM. The chain's CDR3 is CASSGQGLNSPLHF. The CDR3 nucleotides are TGTGCCAGCAGTGGACAGGGGCTTAATTCACCCCTCCACTTT. Combining the CDR3 with reference TRBV28 and TRBJ1-6 gives the whole variable domain DVKVTQSSRYLVKRTGEKVFLECVQDMDHENMFWYRQDPGLGLRLIYFSYDVKMKEKGDIPEGYSVSREKKERFSLILESASTNQTSMYLCASSGQGLNSPLHFGNGTRLTVT.

CDR3 DNA sequence: TGCGCCAGCAGCCAAGGGATAGTCGACAGCTATGGCTACACCTTC. Its protein product is CASSQGIVDSYGYTF. The V call is TRBV4-3, the J call TRBJ1-2; D may be TRBD1 (5 bases). Germline lookup yields CDR1 LGHNA and CDR2 YSLEER. The V and J ends lost 1 base and 4 bases respectively, with 13 bases between them. There are 15 residues in the CDR3.

This clone appeared a few times. The rearrangement uses TRBV5-1 and TRBJ2-1; D unclear. Looked up from germline, CDR1 is SGHRS and CDR2 is YFSETQ. Trimming shortened V by 1 base and J by 8 bases, and 19 bases separated the two germline ends. CDR3 length: 16 residues. This CDR3 reads CASSLSGSRSVDEQFF. The CDR3 nucleotides are TGCGCCAGCAGCTTGTCAGGTAGTAGGTCCGTCGATGAGCAGTTCTTC.